This T cell receptor (beta chain) was profiled in a study of T cells after yellow fever vaccination. The CDR3 has 13 amino acids. The V end was cut by 6 bases, the J end by 6 bases, with 16 bases between. Germline CDR1 reads SQVTM; CDR2 reads ANQGSEA. Overall study findings and caveats: Subsequent booster samples again held most clones from primary vaccination (96% CD4, roughly 88% CD8). Abundant clonotypes from the bulk population could contaminate FACS-sorted repertoires.

Of note for this clonotype: Its antigen is unknown.

A process of 5'RACE template switching, which added a universal primer site and UMIs, was used to make TCR cDNA. MiXCR was run by TCRdb on the 5' RACE reads, yielding one entry per CDR3 protein. The table includes 200,000 or so distinct CDR3 sequences, roughly 6.3% detected once. This clonotype was sampled from a young man who received the YFV17D yellow fever vaccine. The sequences come from CD4+ T cells sorted from PBMCs, collected on the day of the yellow fever booster vaccination. The chain has TRBV29-1 and TRBJ2-3, with unresolved D. CDR3 sequence: CSVAPRSSDTQYF. CDR3 in DNA: TGCAGCGTAGCGCCCCGATCGTCGGATACGCAGTATTTT.